This T cell receptor beta chain was recovered during a study of cytomegalovirus exposure and HLA in healthy donors. General study findings and limits: A later analysis linked a missense DCLRE1C variant to TCR beta V- and J-gene trimming. It was reportedly the case that the classifier diagnosed cytomegalovirus status with high specificity and sensitivity. A further, later analysis showed that HLA-associated TCR beta chains (compared with equally common others) were more clonally expanded.

Healthy bone marrow donors made up the donor group. CDR3 length: 18 residues. The V and J ends lost 5 bases and 5 bases, in that order; junction bases with no gene match: 16. With respect to this clone: The antigen is undetermined.

The PCR ran on 60 Vbeta and 13 Jbeta primers. Method: immunoSEQ multiplex PCR; TCRdb's copy keeps in-frame clones and lacks some. The table lists 100,000 to 150,000 clones, 65% to 85% of them singletons, with about 1.2% in the top ten. Sequencing was done on a sample of PBMCs. The sequence was collected from a boy between 5 and 17 years old in good health and CMV-seronegative. The gene calls are TRBV23-1 and TRBJ1-4; 8 bases fit TRBD1. TRBV23-1 is an ORF; its function is uncertain. CDR3 loop: CASSKTGGWLDLNEKLFF. CDR3 DNA sequence: TGCGCCAGCAGTAAAACAGGGGGATGGCTCGATCTGAATGAAAAACTGTTTTTT.